This TCR beta chain was recorded in a study of T cells in Graves' hyperthyroidism and ophthalmopathy. In this sample, this clonotype turned up many times. What it binds is unknown. Findings and caveats of the study: Ophthalmopathy was model-predicted a median about 6.7 months pre-onset.

Ophthalmopathy in the patients scored at least 3 on Clinical Activity Score and at least 4 on NOSPECS grade, lasting under 3 months. Exclusion of patients followed from uncontrolled infection, other autoimmune disease, pregnancy or lactation. The CDR3 spans 14 residues. From germline, CDR1 is ENHRY and CDR2 SYGVKD. Between the trimmed V and J ends, which lost 10 bases and 3 bases, there was a span of 18 bases. RNA transcripts provided the source from which TCR beta CDR3 regions were amplified. Using the HTBI primer set, a first-round RT-PCR was run on the TCR CDR3. Each CDR3 protein gets one entry after TCRdb re-called the multiplex PCR reads with MiXCR. The table records about 520,000 distinct CDR3 sequences, around 22% of them present only once.

The clonotype comes from a woman in her 30s with Graves' ophthalmopathy. The sequenced sample was blood. V is TRBV10-3 and J is TRBJ1-2, with a possible D match to TRBD1 (5 bases). The CDR3 region is CATYNTGDDYGYTF. CDR3 sequence (DNA): TGTGCCACCTACAACACAGGAGACGACTATGGCTACACCTTC.